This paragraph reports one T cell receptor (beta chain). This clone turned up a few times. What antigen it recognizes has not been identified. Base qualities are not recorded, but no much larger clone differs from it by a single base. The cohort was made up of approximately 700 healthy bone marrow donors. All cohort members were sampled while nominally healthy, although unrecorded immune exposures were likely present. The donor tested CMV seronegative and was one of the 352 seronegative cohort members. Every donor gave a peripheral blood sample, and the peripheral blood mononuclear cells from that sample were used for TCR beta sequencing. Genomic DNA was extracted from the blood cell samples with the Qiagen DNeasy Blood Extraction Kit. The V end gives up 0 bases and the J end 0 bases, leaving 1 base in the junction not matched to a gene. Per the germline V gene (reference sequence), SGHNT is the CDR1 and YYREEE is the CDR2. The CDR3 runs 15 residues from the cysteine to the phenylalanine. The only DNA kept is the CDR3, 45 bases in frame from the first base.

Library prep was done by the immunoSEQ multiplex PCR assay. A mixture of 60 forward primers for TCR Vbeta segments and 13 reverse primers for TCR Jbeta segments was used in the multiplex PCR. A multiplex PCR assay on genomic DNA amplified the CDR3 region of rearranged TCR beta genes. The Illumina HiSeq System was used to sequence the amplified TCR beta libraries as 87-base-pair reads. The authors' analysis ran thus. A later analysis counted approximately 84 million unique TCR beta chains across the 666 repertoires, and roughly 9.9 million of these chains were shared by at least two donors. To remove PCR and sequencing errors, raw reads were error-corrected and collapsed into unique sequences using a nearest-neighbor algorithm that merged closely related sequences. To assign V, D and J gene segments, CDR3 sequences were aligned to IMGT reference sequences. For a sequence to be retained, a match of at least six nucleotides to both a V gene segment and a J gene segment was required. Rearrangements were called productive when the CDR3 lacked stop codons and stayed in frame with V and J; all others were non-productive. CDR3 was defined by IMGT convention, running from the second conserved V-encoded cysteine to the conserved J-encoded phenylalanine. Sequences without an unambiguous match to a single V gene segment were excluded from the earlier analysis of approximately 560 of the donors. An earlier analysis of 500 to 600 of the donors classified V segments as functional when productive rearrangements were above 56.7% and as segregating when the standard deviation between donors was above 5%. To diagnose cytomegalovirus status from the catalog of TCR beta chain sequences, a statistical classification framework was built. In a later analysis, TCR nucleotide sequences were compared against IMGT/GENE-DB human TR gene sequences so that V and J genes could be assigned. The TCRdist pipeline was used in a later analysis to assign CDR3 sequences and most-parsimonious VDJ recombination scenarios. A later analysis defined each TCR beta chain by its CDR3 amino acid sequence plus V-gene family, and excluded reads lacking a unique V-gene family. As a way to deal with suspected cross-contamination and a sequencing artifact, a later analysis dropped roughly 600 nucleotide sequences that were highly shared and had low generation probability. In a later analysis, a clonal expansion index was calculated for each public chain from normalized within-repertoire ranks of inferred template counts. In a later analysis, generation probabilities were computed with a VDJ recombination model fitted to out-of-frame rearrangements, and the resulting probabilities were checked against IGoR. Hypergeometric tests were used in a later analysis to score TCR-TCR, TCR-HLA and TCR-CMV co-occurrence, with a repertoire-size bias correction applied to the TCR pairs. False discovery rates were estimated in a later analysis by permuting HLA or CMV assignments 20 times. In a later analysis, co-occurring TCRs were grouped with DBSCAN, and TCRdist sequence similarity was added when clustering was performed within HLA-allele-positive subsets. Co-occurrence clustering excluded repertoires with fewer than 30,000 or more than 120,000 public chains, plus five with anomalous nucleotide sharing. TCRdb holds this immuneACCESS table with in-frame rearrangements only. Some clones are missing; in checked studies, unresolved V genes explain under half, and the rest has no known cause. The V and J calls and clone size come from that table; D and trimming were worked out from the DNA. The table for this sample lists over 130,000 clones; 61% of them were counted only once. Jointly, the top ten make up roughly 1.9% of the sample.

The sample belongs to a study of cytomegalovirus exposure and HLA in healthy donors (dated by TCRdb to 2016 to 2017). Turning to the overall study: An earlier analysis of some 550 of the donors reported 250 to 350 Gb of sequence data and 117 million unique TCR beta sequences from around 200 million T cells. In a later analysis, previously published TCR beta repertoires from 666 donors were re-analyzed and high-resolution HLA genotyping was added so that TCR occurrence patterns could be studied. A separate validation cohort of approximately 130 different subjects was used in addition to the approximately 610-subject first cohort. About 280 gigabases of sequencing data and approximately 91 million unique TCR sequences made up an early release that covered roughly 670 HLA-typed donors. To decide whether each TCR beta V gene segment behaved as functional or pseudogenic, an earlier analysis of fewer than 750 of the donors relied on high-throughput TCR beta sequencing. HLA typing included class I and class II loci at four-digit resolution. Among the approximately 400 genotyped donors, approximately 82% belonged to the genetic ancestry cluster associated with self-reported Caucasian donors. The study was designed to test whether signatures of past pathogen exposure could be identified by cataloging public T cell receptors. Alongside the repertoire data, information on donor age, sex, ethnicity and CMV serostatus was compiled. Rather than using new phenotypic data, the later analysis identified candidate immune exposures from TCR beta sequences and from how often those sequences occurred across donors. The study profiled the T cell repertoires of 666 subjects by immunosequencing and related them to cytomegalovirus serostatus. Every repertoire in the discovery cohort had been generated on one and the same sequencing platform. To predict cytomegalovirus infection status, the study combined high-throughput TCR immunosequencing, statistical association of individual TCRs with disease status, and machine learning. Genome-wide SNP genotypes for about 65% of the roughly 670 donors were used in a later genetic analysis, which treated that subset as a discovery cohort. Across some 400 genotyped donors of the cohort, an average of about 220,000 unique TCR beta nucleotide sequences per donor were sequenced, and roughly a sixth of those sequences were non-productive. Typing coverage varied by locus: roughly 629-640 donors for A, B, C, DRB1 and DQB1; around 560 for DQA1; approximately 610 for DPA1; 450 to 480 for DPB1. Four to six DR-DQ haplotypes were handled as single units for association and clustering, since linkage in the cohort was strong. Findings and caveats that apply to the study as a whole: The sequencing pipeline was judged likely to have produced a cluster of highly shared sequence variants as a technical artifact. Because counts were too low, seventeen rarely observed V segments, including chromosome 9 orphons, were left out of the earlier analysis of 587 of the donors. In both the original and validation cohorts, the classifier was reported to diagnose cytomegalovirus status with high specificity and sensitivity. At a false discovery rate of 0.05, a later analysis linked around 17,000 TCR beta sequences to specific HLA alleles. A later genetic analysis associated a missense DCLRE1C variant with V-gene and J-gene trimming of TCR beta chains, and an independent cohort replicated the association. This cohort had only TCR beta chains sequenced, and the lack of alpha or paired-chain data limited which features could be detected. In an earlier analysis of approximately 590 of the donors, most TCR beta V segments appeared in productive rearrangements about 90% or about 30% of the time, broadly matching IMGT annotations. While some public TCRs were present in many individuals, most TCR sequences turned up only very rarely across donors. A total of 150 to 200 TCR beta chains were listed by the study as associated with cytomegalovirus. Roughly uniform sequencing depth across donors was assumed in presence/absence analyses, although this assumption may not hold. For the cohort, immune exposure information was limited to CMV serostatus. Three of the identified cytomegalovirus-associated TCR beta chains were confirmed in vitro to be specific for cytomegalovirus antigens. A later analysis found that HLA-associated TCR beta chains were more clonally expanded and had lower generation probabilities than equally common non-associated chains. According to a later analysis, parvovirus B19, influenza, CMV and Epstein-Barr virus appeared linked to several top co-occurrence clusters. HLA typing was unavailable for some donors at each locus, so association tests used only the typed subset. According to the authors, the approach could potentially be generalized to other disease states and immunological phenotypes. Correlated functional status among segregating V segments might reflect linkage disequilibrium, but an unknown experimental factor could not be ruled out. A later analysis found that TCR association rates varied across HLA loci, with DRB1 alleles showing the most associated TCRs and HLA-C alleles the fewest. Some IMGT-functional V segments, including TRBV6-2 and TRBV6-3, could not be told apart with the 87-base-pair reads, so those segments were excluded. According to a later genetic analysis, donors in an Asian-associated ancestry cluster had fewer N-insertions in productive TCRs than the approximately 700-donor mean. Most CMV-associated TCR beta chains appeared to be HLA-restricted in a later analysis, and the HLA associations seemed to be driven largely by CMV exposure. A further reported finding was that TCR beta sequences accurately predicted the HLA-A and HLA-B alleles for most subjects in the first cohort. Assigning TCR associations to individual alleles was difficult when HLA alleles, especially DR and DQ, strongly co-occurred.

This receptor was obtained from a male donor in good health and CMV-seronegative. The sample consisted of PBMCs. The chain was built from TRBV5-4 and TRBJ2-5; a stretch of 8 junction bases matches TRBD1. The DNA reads TGTGCCAGCAGCTTGGACAGGGGGTACCAAGAGACCCAGTACTTC. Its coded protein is CASSLDRGYQETQYF.